The clone carrying this TCR beta chain was detected only a few times. This CDR3 contains 15 residues. The V gene lost 1 base and the J gene lost 0 bases, with 4 bases spanning the gap. The V gene's germline CDR1 is MGHRA and CDR2 YSYEKL. This sample is part of a study of T cell repertoires in cytomegalovirus infection. A single record per CDR3 protein comes from TCRdb applying MiXCR to the reads. The table lists approximately 170,000 distinct CDR3 sequences, roughly an eighth of them singletons. The sequenced material came from PBMCs. The rearrangement links TRBV4-1 to TRBJ2-6; D remains ambiguous. This clonotype was obtained from a human donor in good health (CMV status not recorded). Some clones in this sample may be carry-over from other donors' samples. As DNA, the CDR3 is TGCGCCAGCAGCCAAGTGGGCTCTGGGGCCAACGTCCTGACTTTC. Translating gives CASSQVGSGANVLTF.